The 7 T cell receptor beta chains in this list originate from one sample, sequenced in a study of T cell responses to AZD1222 COVID-19 vaccine. Using immunoSEQ multiplex PCR, the repertoire was profiled, and TCRdb retains in-frame clones only, with some absent. The data contain roughly 160,000 clones, approximately 92% of them singletons. The sequences come from peripheral blood, collected on day 0 of AZD1222 vaccination. The receptors originated from an adult in good health.

This chain joins TRBV11-3 and TRBJ2-1; 9 bases are shared with TRBD1. J gave up 9 bases and V 6 bases, and 6 bases lay outside the gene matches. Germline CDR1 reads SGHNT; CDR2 reads YENEEA. The CDR3 consists of 13 residues. The CDR3 DNA reads TGTGCCAGCAGAAGACAGGGGGGGAGTGAGCAGTTCTTC. Amino acids: CASRRQGGSEQFF.

V usage is TRBV5-4 and J usage is TRBJ1-1; D gene ambiguous. Germline V gene lookup returns CDR1 SGHNT and CDR2 YYREEE (reference sequence). The V gene lost 4 bases and the J gene lost 0 bases, with 13 bases spanning the gap. This CDR3 has 15 residues. Here the CDR3 DNA reads TGTGCCAGCAGCGCCGACTTGATGTTGAACACTGAAGCTTTCTTT. It is translated as CASSADLMLNTEAFF.

V is TRBV7-9 and J is TRBJ1-4, with no clear D. Germline assignment: CDR1 SEHNR and CDR2 FQNEAQ (reference sequence). Trimming removed 5 bases from V and 4 bases from J, with 5 bases in between. This CDR3 contains 12 residues. CDR3 residues: CASSRLNEKLFF. CDR3 coding DNA: TGTGCCAGCAGCCGGCTTAATGAAAAACTGTTTTTT. The full variable domain, in which reference TRBV7-9 and TRBJ1-4 provide the parts outside the CDR3, is DTGVSQNPRHKITKRGQNVTFRCDPISEHNRLYWYRQTLGQGPEFLTYFQNEAQLEKSRLLSDRFSAERPKGSFSTLEIQRTEQGDSAMYLCASSRLNEKLFFGSGTQLSVL.

This sequence joins TRBV27 and TRBJ1-6; D may be TRBD1 (6 bases). Germline V gene sequence: CDR1 MNHEY, CDR2 SMNVEV (reference sequence). V was cut by 3 bases and J by 0 bases, with 12 bases left in between. The CDR3 consists of 17 residues. CDR3 loop: CASSLPQGRSYNSPLHF. The CDR3 nucleotides are TGTGCCAGCAGTTTGCCACAGGGTCGCTCCTATAATTCACCCCTCCACTTT.

The rearrangement joins TRBV12-3 or TRBV12-4 to TRBJ1-1; D remains ambiguous. The CDR3 totals 13 residues. The V and J ends lost 6 bases and 6 bases respectively, with 14 bases between them. CDR3 sequence (DNA): TGTGCCAGCAGGACATCCGGATCAGCTGAAGCTTTCTTT. It encodes CASRTSGSAEAFF.

The chain is built from TRBV7-6 and TRBJ2-4; no firm D call. The CDR3 covers 15 residues. Germline CDR1 reads SGHVS; CDR2 reads FNYEAQ. With 5 bases removed from V and 0 bases from J, the gap between germline ends came to 11 bases. The CDR3 DNA follows: TGTGCCAGCAGCCCACGCGCCGGAGCCAAAAACATTCAGTACTTC. The encoded protein is CASSPRAGAKNIQYF.

The J gene is TRBJ1-3, the V gene TRBV28; D gene unclear. The CDR3 is made up of 16 amino acids. Germline loops: CDR1 MDHEN, CDR2 SYDVKM. V lost 4 bases and J 0 bases, leaving 13 bases between the germline ends. CDR3 protein: CASSSILPGSGNTIYF. CDR3 bases: TGTGCCAGCAGTTCGATTCTTCCAGGCTCTGGAAACACCATATATTTT. Full variable domain (outside the CDR3, taken from reference TRBV28 and TRBJ1-3): DVKVTQSSRYLVKRTGEKVFLECVQDMDHENMFWYRQDPGLGLRLIYFSYDVKMKEKGDIPEGYSVSREKKERFSLILESASTNQTSMYLCASSSILPGSGNTIYFGEGSWLTVV.